This passage covers 17 T cell receptor beta chains from one sample sequenced in a study of OX40 agonist ivuxolimab in advanced cancers. TCRdb keeps only in-frame clones here, not all; method: immunoSEQ multiplex PCR. The data contain 50,000 to 70,000 clones, 87% of them singletons. The starting material was CD4+ or CD8+ T cells sorted from blood, obtained in a trial of the OX40 agonist ivuxolimab. The receptors were gathered from an adult with an advanced solid tumor such as melanoma, head and neck, liver or kidney cancer.

This chain uses TRBV18 with TRBJ1-2; 7 positions match TRBD1. Trimming at V came to 2 bases and at J to 4 bases, leaving 4 bases not matched to a gene. Germline lookup yields CDR1 KGHSH and CDR2 LQKENI. The CDR3 loop spans 14 amino acids. The CDR3 region is CASSPRDRVYGYTF. CDR3 coding DNA: TGTGCCAGCTCACCAAGGGACAGAGTCTATGGCTACACCTTC. Drawing the rest from reference TRBV18 and TRBJ1-2, the complete variable domain is NAGVMQNPRHLVRRRGQEARLRCSPMKGHSHVYWYRQLPEEGLKFMVYLQKENIIDESGMPKERFSAEFPKEGPSILRIQQVVRGDSAAYFCASSPRDRVYGYTFGSGTRLTVV.

The table lists this clone with a count of one. The chain couples TRBV5-1 to TRBJ2-1; TRBD2 matches at 12 bases. This CDR3 comprises 17 residues. Germline trimming cut 1 base from V and 7 bases from J; bases unmatched to any gene: 9. Per the germline V gene, CDR1 is SGHRS and CDR2 is YFSETQ. The CDR3 DNA follows: TGCGCCAGCAGCTTGTTAGCGACTAGCGGGGGTGCGAATGAGCAGTTCTTC. Amino acid sequence: CASSLLATSGGANEQFF.

DNA for the CDR3: TGTGCCAGTAGTACCCAGACGGGGACTGAAGCTTTCTTT. It translates to CASSTQTGTEAFF. The chain combines TRBV19 with TRBJ1-1, with no clear D. V was shortened by 4 bases and J by 5 bases, with 11 bases between the two germline ends. CDR1 is LNHDA, CDR2 SQIVND, per germline (reference sequence). The CDR3 loop spans 13 amino acids. The full variable domain, its missing parts supplied by reference TRBV19 and TRBJ1-1, is DGGITQSPKYLFRKEGQNVTLSCEQNLNHDAMYWYRQDPGQGLRLIYYSQIVNDFQKGDIAEGYSVSREKKESFPLTVTSAQKNPTAFYLCASSTQTGTEAFFGQGTRLTVV.

The rearrangement joins TRBV9 to TRBJ2-7; TRBD1 might be the D (5 bases). CDR1 SGDLS and CDR2 YYNGEE come from the germline V gene. The V end was cut by 1 base, the J end by 2 bases, with 13 bases between. CDR3 length: 15 amino acids. CDR3 loop: CASSVTAGHTYEQYF. CDR3 in DNA: TGTGCCAGCAGCGTAACCGCCGGACACACCTACGAGCAGTACTTC.

This clone was observed a handful of times. The V call is TRBV4-2, the J call TRBJ2-5; 8 bases are shared with TRBD2. Looked up from germline, CDR1 is LGHNA and CDR2 is YNFKEQ. The CDR3 extends over 16 amino acids. V trimming: 0 bases; J trimming: 2 bases; junction bases outside the gene matches: 5. The CDR3, as DNA: TGTGCCAGCAGCCAAGAACGGGAGGGCCCACAAGAGACCCAGTACTTC. It codes for CASSQEREGPQETQYF.

V gene TRBV7-2 combines with J gene TRBJ2-3, with TRBD2 matching 8 bases. Germline values: CDR1 SGHTA, CDR2 FQGNSA. V lost 1 base, J lost 3 bases, and 3 bases stayed unmatched. The CDR3 consists of 15 residues. Here the CDR3 DNA reads TGTGCCAGCAGCTTAGGCGGGGGGCTGACAGATACGCAGTATTTT. Translation gives CASSLGGGLTDTQYF.

V gene TRBV2 combines with J gene TRBJ1-1, with D unclear. This CDR3 spans 14 amino acids. V shed 4 bases and J shed 1 base, with 10 bases lying between them. Germline V gene data show CDR1 as SNHLY and CDR2 as FYNNEI. The CDR3 DNA sequence: TGTGCCAGCAGTGCCTCGCCATCGAACACTGAAGCTTTCTTT. It encodes CASSASPSNTEAFF.

The J gene is TRBJ2-7, the V gene TRBV23-1; 9 bases fit TRBD2. TRBV23-1 is marked as an open reading frame, function uncertain. The V and J ends lost 3 bases and 2 bases, in that order; junction bases with no gene match: 8. This CDR3 contains 16 residues. CDR3 sequence (DNA): TGCGCCAGCAGTCATGGCGCAGCTAGCGGGGCCTACGAGCAGTACTTC. It specifies CASSHGAASGAYEQYF.

The chain employs TRBV19 and TRBJ2-1; D remains ambiguous. The CDR3 length is 16 residues. Germline V gives CDR1 LNHDA, CDR2 SQIVND (reference sequence). V lost 5 bases, J lost 2 bases, and 16 bases lay in between. CDR3 sequence reads: CASSPRHGRTYNEQFF. The CDR3 DNA reads as TGTGCCAGTAGTCCCCGGCACGGCAGGACCTACAATGAGCAGTTCTTC.

DNA of the CDR3: TGTGCCAGCAGTAGCGGGAGGGCCTACAATGAGCAGTTCTTC. The encoded protein is CASSSGRAYNEQFF. The gene calls are TRBV6-6 and TRBJ2-1; 10 nucleotides align to TRBD2. V was clipped by 5 bases and J by 2 bases; unmatched bases: 0. The germline CDR1 and CDR2 sequences are MNHNY and SVGAGI (reference sequence). The length of the CDR3 is 14 residues.

V gene TRBV11-2 combines with J gene TRBJ2-3, with 10 nucleotides matching TRBD2. Trimming took 6 bases from V and 3 from J; bases not matched to a gene: 3. This CDR3 is built from 14 residues. The germline gives CDR1 SGHAT, CDR2 FQNNGV. CDR3 sequence: CASSASGRTDTQYF. The CDR3, as DNA: TGTGCCAGCAGTGCTAGCGGGAGAACAGATACGCAGTATTTT.

This clone was observed a single time. This rearrangement joins TRBV14 to TRBJ1-4, with 7 bases identical to TRBD1. The V gene's germline CDR1 is SGHDN and CDR2 FVKESK. Losses at the gene ends were 4 bases for V and 0 bases for J; bases not matched to a gene: 5. The CDR3 is 16 residues long. The CDR3: CASSPEGAATNEKLFF. As DNA, the CDR3 is TGTGCCAGCAGCCCCGAGGGGGCCGCAACTAATGAAAAACTGTTTTTT. The whole variable domain, remainder taken from reference TRBV14 and TRBJ1-4, is EAGVTQFPSHSVIEKGQTVTLRCDPISGHDNLYWYRRVMGKEIKFLLHFVKESKQDESGMPNNRFLAERTGGTYSTLKVQPAELEDSGVYFCASSPEGAATNEKLFFGSGTQLSVL.

The chain joins TRBV6-1 to TRBJ2-7; 7 nucleotides match TRBD2. The V and J ends lost 2 bases and 9 bases, in that order; junction bases with no gene match: 10. There are 14 residues in the CDR3. Germline values: CDR1 MNHNS, CDR2 SASEGT. The CDR3 coding sequence is TGTGCCAGCAGTGAAAGCGGGGCCCGGTGGGTGCAGTACTTC. Translating gives CASSESGARWVQYF.

V gene TRBV6-1 combines with J gene TRBJ2-7; 9 bases are shared with TRBD2. The CDR3 runs to 14 residues. The germline V gene has CDR1 MNHNS and CDR2 SASEGT. V lost 6 bases, J lost 2 bases, and 5 bases stayed unmatched. This CDR3 is CASRFSGSTYEQYF. CDR3 sequence (DNA): TGTGCCAGCAGGTTTAGCGGGAGTACCTACGAGCAGTACTTC.

Comments on this clone: A read error may account for a junction end that differs from germline. This specimen includes other DNA sequences encoding the same CDR3. The chain's CDR3 is CASSKQGTGEQYF. CDR3 coding DNA: TGCGCCAGCAGTAAACAGGGTACAGGGGAGCAGTACTTC. The genes are TRBV25-1 and TRBJ2-7, with D maybe TRBD1 (6 bases). CDR3 size: 13 residues. CDR1 is MGHDK, CDR2 SYGVNS, per germline.

This clone occurred once. The chain has TRBV10-2 and TRBJ2-6; tentatively, D is TRBD1 or TRBD2 (5 bases each). In germline, CDR1 is WSHSY, CDR2 SAAADI. CDR3 length: 14 residues. Between the trimmed V and J ends, which lost 4 bases and 1 base, there was a span of 5 bases. The CDR3 loop reads CASSGGSGANVLTF. In nucleotides, the CDR3 is TGCGCCAGCAGTGGGGGGTCTGGGGCCAACGTCCTGACTTTC.

Only a few counts were recorded for this clone. The V gene is TRBV5-4, the J gene TRBJ1-4, with 10 nucleotides matching TRBD1. V lost 3 bases and J lost 6; bases outside the gene matches: 5. This CDR3 is built from 15 residues. CDR1 and CDR2 (germline): SGHNT, YYREEE (reference sequence). CDR3 sequence (DNA): TGTGCCAGCAGCTCTACCGGGACAGGGGATGAAAAACTGTTTTTT. This codes for CASSSTGTGDEKLFF.